This T cell receptor beta chain emerged from a study of T cell responses to AZD1222 COVID-19 vaccine. TCRdb's table, derived via immunoSEQ multiplex PCR, lists solely in-frame clones and lacks some. The profile shows about 81,000 clones, around 93% of them singletons. The CDR3 totals 14 residues. Trimming took 5 bases from V and 2 from J; bases not matched to a gene: 6. Germline assignment: CDR1 LNHDA and CDR2 SQIVND (reference sequence). This receptor was taken from an adult who received the AZD1222 COVID-19 vaccine. This rearrangement joins TRBV19 to TRBJ2-7, with TRBD1 matching over 7 bases. The sequencing used peripheral blood, collected 28 days after the second AZD1222 dose. CDR3 coding DNA: TGTGCCAGTAGTCGGGACAGCCTCACCTACGAGCAGTACTTC. Protein product: CASSRDSLTYEQYF.